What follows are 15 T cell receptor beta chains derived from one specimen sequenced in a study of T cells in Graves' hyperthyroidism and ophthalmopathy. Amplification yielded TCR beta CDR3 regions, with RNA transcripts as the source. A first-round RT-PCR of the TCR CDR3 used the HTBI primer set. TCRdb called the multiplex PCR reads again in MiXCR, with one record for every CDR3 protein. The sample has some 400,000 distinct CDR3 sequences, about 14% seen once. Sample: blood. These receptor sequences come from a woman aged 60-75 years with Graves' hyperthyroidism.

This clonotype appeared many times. The CDR3: CASSLAPLGSGNQPQHF. CDR3 DNA: TGTGCCAGCAGCTTAGCCCCCCTAGGCAGTGGCAATCAGCCCCAGCATTTT. V is TRBV7-9 and J is TRBJ1-5; D gene unclear. The CDR3 is made up of 17 amino acids. Deletions cut 0 bases from V and 2 bases from J, with 14 bases between. Germline CDR1 SEHNR, CDR2 FQNEAQ (reference sequence).

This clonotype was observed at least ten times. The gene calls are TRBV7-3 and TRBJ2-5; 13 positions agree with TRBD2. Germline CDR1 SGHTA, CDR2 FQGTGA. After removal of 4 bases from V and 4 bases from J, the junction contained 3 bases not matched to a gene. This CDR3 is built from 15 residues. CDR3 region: CASSSGLAGAETQYF. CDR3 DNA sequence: TGTGCCAGCAGCTCCGGACTAGCGGGAGCAGAGACCCAGTACTTC.

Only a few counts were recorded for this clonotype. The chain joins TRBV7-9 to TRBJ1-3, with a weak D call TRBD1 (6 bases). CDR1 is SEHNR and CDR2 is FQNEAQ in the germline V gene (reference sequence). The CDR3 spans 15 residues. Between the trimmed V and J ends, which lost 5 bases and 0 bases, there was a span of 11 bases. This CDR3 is CASSRTAPSGNTIYF. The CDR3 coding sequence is TGTGCCAGCAGCCGGACAGCACCCTCTGGAAACACCATATATTTT.

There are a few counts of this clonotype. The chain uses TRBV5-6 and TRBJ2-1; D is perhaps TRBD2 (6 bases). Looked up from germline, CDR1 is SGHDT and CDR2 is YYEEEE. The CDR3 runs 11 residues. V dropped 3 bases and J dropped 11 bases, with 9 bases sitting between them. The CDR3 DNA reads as TGTGCCAGCAGCTCCGGGACTCAGCAGTTCTTC. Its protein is CASSSGTQQFF.

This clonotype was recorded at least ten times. The CDR3 DNA reads as TGTGCCAGCAGTCAGCTAGCGGGAGCAGGTACAGATACGCAGTATTTT. Translated: CASSQLAGAGTDTQYF. The rearrangement uses TRBV27 and TRBJ2-3; 10 bases match TRBD2. Per the germline V gene, CDR1 is MNHEY and CDR2 is SMNVEV (reference sequence). The CDR3 sequence is 16 residues long. The J segment lost 3 bases and the V segment lost 5 bases, leaving 8 bases of the junction unmatched.

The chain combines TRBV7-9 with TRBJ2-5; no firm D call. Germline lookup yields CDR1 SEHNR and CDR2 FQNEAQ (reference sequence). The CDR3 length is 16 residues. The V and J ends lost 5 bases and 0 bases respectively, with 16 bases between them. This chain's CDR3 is CASSRAAGSNQETQYF. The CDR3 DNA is TGTGCCAGCAGCCGCGCGGCAGGTTCGAACCAAGAGACCCAGTACTTC.

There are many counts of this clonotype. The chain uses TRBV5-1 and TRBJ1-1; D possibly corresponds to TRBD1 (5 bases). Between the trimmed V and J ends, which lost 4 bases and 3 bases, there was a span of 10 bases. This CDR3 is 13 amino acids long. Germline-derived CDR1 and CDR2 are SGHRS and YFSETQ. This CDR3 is CASSGGKDTEAFF. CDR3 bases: TGCGCCAGCAGCGGGGGAAAGGACACTGAAGCTTTCTTT. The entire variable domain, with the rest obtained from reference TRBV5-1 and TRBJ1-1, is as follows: KAGVTQTPRYLIKTRGQQVTLSCSPISGHRSVSWYQQTPGQGLQFLFEYFSETQRNKGNFPGRFSGRQFSNSRSEMNVSTLELGDSALYLCASSGGKDTEAFFGQGTRLTVV.

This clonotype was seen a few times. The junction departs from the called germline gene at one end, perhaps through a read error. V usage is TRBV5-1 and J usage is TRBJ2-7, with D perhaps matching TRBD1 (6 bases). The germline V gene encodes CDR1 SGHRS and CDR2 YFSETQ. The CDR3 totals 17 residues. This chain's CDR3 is CASSLALGPSQGYERYF. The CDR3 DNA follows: TGCGCCAGCAGCTTAGCTCTTGGCCCGTCACAGGGATACGAGCGGTACTTC.

This chain's CDR3 is CASSLVTGSWAFGYTF. The CDR3 region has the DNA TGTGCCAGCAGCTTGGTCACGGGGTCCTGGGCATTTGGCTACACCTTC. This chain links TRBV5-4 with TRBJ1-2; no clear D. CDR1 is SGHNT and CDR2 is YYREEE in the germline V gene (reference sequence). Trimming stripped 0 bases from V and 7 bases from J, with 19 bases between. The CDR3 is 16 amino acids.

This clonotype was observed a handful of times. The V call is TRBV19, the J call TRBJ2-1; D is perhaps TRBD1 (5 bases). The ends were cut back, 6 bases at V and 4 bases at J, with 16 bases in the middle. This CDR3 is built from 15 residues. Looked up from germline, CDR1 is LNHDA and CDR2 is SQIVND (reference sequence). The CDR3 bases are TGTGCCAGTAGCGCGTCAGGGTATCGGTACAATGAGCAGTTCTTC. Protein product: CASSASGYRYNEQFF. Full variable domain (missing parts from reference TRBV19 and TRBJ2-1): DGGITQSPKYLFRKEGQNVTLSCEQNLNHDAMYWYRQDPGQGLRLIYYSQIVNDFQKGDIAEGYSVSREKKESFPLTVTSAQKNPTAFYLCASSASGYRYNEQFFGPGTRLTVL.

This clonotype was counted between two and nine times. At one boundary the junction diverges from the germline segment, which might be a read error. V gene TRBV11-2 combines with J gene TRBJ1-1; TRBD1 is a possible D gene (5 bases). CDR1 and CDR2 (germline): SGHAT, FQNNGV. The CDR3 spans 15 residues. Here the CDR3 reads CAGSLEAGWNTEAFF. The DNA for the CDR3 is TGTGCCGGCAGCTTAGAAGCAGGGTGGAACACTGAAGCTTTCTTT.

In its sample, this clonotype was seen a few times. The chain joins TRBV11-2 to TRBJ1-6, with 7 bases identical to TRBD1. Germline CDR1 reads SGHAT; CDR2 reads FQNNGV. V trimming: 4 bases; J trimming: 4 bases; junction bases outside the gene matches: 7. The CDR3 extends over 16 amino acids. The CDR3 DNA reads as TGTGCCAGCAGCTCCAGGGGGATTCAATATAATTCACCCCTCCACTTT. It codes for CASSSRGIQYNSPLHF.

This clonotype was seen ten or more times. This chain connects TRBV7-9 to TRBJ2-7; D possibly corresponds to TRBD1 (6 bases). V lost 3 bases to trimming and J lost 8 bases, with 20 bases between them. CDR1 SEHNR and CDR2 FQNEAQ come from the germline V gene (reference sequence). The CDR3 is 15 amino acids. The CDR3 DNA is TGTGCCAGCAGCTTGTGGGGGCAGGGTCTACCCCAGCAGTACTTC. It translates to CASSLWGQGLPQQYF.

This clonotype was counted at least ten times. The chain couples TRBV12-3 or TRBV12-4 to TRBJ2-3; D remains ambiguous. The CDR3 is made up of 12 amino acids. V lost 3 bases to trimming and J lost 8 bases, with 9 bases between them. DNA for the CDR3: TGTGCCAGCAGTTTTAGGACGGGTACGCAGTATTTT. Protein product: CASSFRTGTQYF.

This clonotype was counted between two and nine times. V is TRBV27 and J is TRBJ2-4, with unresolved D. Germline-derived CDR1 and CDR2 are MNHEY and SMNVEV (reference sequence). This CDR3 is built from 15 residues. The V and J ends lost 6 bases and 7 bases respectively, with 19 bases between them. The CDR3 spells CASSLTWQPWNIQYF. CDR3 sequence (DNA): TGTGCCAGCAGCTTAACGTGGCAGCCGTGGAACATTCAGTACTTC.